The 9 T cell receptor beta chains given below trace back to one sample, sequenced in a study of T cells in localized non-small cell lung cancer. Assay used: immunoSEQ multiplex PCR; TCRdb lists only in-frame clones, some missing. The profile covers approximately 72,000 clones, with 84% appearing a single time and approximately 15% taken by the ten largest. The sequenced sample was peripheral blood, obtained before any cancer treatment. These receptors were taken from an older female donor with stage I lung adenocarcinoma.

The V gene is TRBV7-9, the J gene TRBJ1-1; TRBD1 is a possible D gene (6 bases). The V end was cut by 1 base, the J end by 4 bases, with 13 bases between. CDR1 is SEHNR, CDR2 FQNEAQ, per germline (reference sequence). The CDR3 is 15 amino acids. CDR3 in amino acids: CASSLVKQGPTEAFF. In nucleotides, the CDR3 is TGTGCCAGCAGCTTAGTGAAACAGGGTCCCACTGAAGCTTTCTTT.

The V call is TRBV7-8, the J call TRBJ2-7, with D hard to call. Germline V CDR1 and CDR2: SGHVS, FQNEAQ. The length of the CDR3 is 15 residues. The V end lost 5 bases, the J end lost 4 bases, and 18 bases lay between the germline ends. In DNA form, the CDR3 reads TGTGCCAGCAGCACTCCGGCGATTCTGCAATACGAGCAGTACTTC. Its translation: CASSTPAILQYEQYF. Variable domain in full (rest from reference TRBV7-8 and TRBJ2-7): GAGVSQSPRYKVAKRGQDVALRCDPISGHVSLFWYQQALGQGPEFLTYFQNEAQLDKSGLPSDRFFAERPEGSVSTLKIQRTQQEDSAVYLCASSTPAILQYEQYFGPGTRLTVT.

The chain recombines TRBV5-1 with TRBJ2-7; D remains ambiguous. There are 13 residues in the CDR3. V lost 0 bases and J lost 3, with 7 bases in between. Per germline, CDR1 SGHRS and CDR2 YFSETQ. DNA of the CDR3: TGCGCCAGCAGCTTGGTTCCAGACTACGAGCAGTACTTC. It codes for CASSLVPDYEQYF.

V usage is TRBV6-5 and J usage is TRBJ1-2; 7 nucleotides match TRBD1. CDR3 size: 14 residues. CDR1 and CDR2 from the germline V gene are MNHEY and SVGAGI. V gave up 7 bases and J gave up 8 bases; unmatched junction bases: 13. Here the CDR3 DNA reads TGTGCCAGCACCCTCTCAACAGGGGTGAAGGGCTACACCTTC. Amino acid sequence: CASTLSTGVKGYTF.

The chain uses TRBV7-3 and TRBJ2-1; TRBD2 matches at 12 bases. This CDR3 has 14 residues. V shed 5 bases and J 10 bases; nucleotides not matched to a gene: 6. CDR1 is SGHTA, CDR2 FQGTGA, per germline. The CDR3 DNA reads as TGTGCCAGCAGCGTACTAGCGGGAGGTAGCGAGCAGTTCTTC. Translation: CASSVLAGGSEQFF.

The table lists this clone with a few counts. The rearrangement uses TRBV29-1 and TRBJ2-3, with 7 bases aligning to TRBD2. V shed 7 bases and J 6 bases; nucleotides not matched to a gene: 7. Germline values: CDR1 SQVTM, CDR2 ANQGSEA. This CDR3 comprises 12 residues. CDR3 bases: TGCAGCGCCCGGGGGAGGGAGGATACGCAGTATTTT. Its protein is CSARGREDTQYF.

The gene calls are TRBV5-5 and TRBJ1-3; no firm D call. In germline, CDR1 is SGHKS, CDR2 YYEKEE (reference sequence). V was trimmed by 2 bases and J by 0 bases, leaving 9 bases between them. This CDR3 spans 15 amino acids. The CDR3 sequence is CASSFTPSSGNTIYF. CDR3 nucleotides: TGTGCCAGCAGCTTTACACCCTCCTCTGGAAACACCATATATTTT. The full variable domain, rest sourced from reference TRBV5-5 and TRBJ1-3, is DAGVTQSPTHLIKTRGQQVTLRCSPISGHKSVSWYQQVLGQGPQFIFQYYEKEERGRGNFPDRFSARQFPNYSSELNVNALLLGDSALYLCASSFTPSSGNTIYFGEGSWLTVV.

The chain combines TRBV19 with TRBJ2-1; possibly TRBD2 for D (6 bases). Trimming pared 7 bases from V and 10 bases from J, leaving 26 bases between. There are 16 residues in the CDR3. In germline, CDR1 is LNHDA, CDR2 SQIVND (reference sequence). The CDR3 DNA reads TGTGCCAGTACCCCATTGGAAGCGGGCCGGGTTTCAGAGCAGTTCTTC. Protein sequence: CASTPLEAGRVSEQFF.

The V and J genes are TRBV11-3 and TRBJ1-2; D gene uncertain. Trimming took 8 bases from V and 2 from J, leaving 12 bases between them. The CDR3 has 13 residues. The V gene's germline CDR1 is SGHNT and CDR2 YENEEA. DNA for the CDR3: TGTGCCAGCGGGTACTCGGGGAACTATGGCTACACCTTC. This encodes CASGYSGNYGYTF.